The TCR beta chain under discussion was sequenced for a study of T cell responses to AZD1222 COVID-19 vaccine. Notes on the study in general: Vaccine-associated CD4 TCRs spanned spike, dominant at 160-218 and 743-854. Close to half of spike-specific TCRs reportedly recognize unmutated variant regions. No day 14 peak samples; only post-peak repertoires were characterized.

The table came from immunoSEQ multiplex PCR; TCRdb's copy has only in-frame clones and leaves some out. The data contain roughly 120,000 clones, 85% to 90% of them seen just once; the ten biggest clones take up about 4.3%. Concerning this clone: Its antigen is undetermined.

The CDR3 loop spans 15 amino acids. The germline gives CDR1 SNHLY, CDR2 FYNNEI. Trimming at V came to 2 bases and at J to 3 bases, leaving 3 bases not matched to a gene. The chain links TRBV2 to TRBJ2-1; 8 bases are shared with TRBD1. The sequencing here drew on peripheral blood, taken 28 days after the second AZD1222 dose. The origin of this receptor is an adult who received the AZD1222 COVID-19 vaccine. CDR3 protein: CASSEPGTGYNEQFF. For the CDR3, the DNA is TGTGCCAGCAGTGAACCCGGGACAGGCTACAATGAGCAGTTCTTC.